This is a list of T cell receptor beta chains from one sample in a study of OX40 agonist ivuxolimab in advanced cancers. The protocol was immunoSEQ multiplex PCR, while the TCRdb copy is restricted to in-frame clones and leaves out a portion. The repertoire has over 15,000 clones, roughly four fifths of them found once; the top ten carry around 2.4%. This specimen consisted of CD4+ or CD8+ T cells sorted from blood, obtained in a trial of the OX40 agonist ivuxolimab. These receptors all come from an adult with an advanced solid tumor such as melanoma, head and neck, liver or kidney cancer. CDR3s include the opening cysteine and the closing phenylalanine or tryptophan. The D gene is left open where the match is weak. Where a row states a size, it is once, few, many or the class of an expanded clone; other rows omit it.

J gene	D gene	V gene	clone size	CDR3 DNA	CDR3 protein
TRBJ2-1	NA	TRBV10-2	NA	TGCGCCAGCTTAGAGATGGCCTCCTACAATGAGCAGTTCTTC	CASLEMASYNEQFF
TRBJ2-1	NA	TRBV7-2	few	TGTGCCAGCAGCTTAGGGTCTAGCTACAATGAGCAGTTCTTC	CASSLGSSYNEQFF
TRBJ1-5	TRBD1	TRBV2	NA	TGTGCCAGCAGTGTGCGGCCAGGAGGGGGCAGTCAGCCCCAGCATTTT	CASSVRPGGGSQPQHF
TRBJ2-3	NA	TRBV7-2	NA	TGTGCCAGCAGCTCCTCAAGTCGGAATACGCAGTATTTT	CASSSSSRNTQYF
TRBJ2-6	NA	TRBV27	NA	TGTGCCAGCAGTCCTAAGTACAACGTCCTGACTTTC	CASSPKYNVLTF
TRBJ1-5	NA	TRBV19	few	TGTGCCAGTAGTACACAGGGTAACAATCAGCCCCAGCATTTT	CASSTQGNNQPQHF
TRBJ2-7	TRBD2	TRBV9	few	TGTGCCAGCAGCCCGTTAGCGGGATCGTACGAGCAGTACTTC	CASSPLAGSYEQYF
TRBJ1-1	TRBD1	TRBV6-6	NA	TGTGCCAGCAGTATTTCAGGGGGCACTGAAGCTTTCTTT	CASSISGGTEAFF
TRBJ2-3	TRBD1	TRBV29-1	NA	TGCAGCTTCGGGACAGACGCCACGCAGTATTTT	CSFGTDATQYF
TRBJ2-5	NA	TRBV19	once	TGTGCCAGTAGTTCAATTCTACAGGGTGGGGAGACCCAGTACTTC	CASSSILQGGETQYF
TRBJ2-2	NA	TRBV27	NA	TGTGCCAGCAGTACCCCGGGGAGCGCCGCGAACACCGGGGAGCTGTTTTTT	CASSTPGSAANTGELFF
TRBJ2-7	NA	TRBV19	NA	TGTGCCAGTAGGAGAAGGGGGAGCTCCTACGAGCAGTACTTC	CASRRRGSSYEQYF
TRBJ1-5	NA	TRBV7-8	once	TGTGCCAGCAGCCTTATGGGGAATAGCAATCAGCCCCAGCATTTT	CASSLMGNSNQPQHF
TRBJ2-6	NA	TRBV7-8	NA	TGTGCCGTCTCGGGGCGGCCCGCCAACGTCCTGACTTTC	CAVSGRPANVLTF
TRBJ1-4	TRBD1	TRBV30	NA	TGTGCCTGGAGACCGGGACAGGGTTGGGCCCTAAATGAAAAACTGTTTTTT	CAWRPGQGWALNEKLFF
TRBJ2-5	NA	TRBV9	NA	TGTGCCAGCAGCGTGCGGGGTGCGTGGCAAGAGACCCAGTACTTC	CASSVRGAWQETQYF
TRBJ2-3	NA	TRBV28	NA	TGTGCCAGCAGTTTTGTCTCTAGAGGGAAATTCACAGATACGCAGTATTTT	CASSFVSRGKFTDTQYF
TRBJ1-2	NA	TRBV2	NA	TGTGCCAGCAGTGAACAGGGCTACTATGGCTACACCTTC	CASSEQGYYGYTF
TRBJ2-2	TRBD1	TRBV5-1	NA	TGCGCCAGCAGCCGGGACAGGGATGGCCTGGGGACCGGGGAGCTGTTTTTT	CASSRDRDGLGTGELFF
TRBJ2-7	NA	TRBV6-1	NA	TGTGCCAGCAGCCTACAGGTCTACGAGCAGTACTTC	CASSLQVYEQYF
TRBJ2-1	TRBD2	TRBV5-1	NA	TGCGCCAGCAGCTGGACAGCGGGAGGGCCGGGAAATGAGCAGTTCTTC	CASSWTAGGPGNEQFF
TRBJ2-2	NA	TRBV28	NA	TGTGCCAGCAGATCGAGTAGGACAGTCTCGAACACCGGGGAGCTGTTTTTT	CASRSSRTVSNTGELFF
TRBJ2-7	NA	TRBV30	NA	TGTGCCTGGAGAGACACAAGCGAGAGAAGAATCGAGCAGTACTTC	CAWRDTSERRIEQYF
TRBJ2-5	TRBD2	TRBV7-3	NA	TGTGCCACATGGCGGGAGGGCCGTCGGGAGACCCAGTACTTC	CATWREGRRETQYF
TRBJ2-6	NA	TRBV7-3	once	TGTGCCAGCAGCTTAACTGGACTGGGGGGCGTCTCTGGGGCCAACGTCCTGACTTTC	CASSLTGLGGVSGANVLTF
TRBJ1-3	NA	TRBV10-3	few	TGTGCCATCAGCGGAGGGGTCACCACCTCTGGAAACACCATATATTTT	CAISGGVTTSGNTIYF
TRBJ1-5	NA	TRBV6-1	NA	TGTGCCAGCAGTGAAGAGCTGACTTTTGGCCAGCATTTT	CASSEELTFGQHF
TRBJ1-5	NA	TRBV7-8	NA	TGTGCCAGCAGACCGACAGAAACCGGCAATCAGCCCCAGCATTTT	CASRPTETGNQPQHF
TRBJ1-5	TRBD1	TRBV27	NA	TGTGCCAGCAGTGACAGGGAGGGACAGCCCCAGCATTTT	CASSDREGQPQHF
TRBJ2-5	NA	TRBV4-3	NA	TGCGCCAGCAGCCAAGATCTCATGACAGGAGAGACCCAGTACTTC	CASSQDLMTGETQYF
TRBJ1-3	NA	TRBV5-3	once	TGTGCCAGAAGCTTAATCGTCCCCGGGGGTAAGGATTGTTCTGGAAACACCATATATTTT	CARSLIVPGGKDCSGNTIYF